This note documents a single TCR beta chain sequence. Its binding antigen is unknown. No quality values exist for individual bases; no much larger clone is one base distant. The data are from a study of blood T cell repertoires in COVID-19 (dated by TCRdb to about 2020). Background on the whole study: Samples covering the acute and convalescent phases of COVID-19 were provided by collaborators in the United States, Italy and Spain. The material from the prospective study consisted of cDNA or gDNA derived from T cells, B-cell-depleted T cells, or PBMCs. Deeply sampled blood TCRbeta repertoires from subjects exposed to, actively infected with, or recovered from COVID-19 were included in the dataset. A freely available public database, intended as a resource for researchers studying the immune response to SARS-CoV-2, is where the repertoires were released. Samples came from the ongoing ImmuneRACE study (first 160 participants) plus 1,254 subjects from 6 global collaborators. Sample metadata almost always included a de-identified subject ID, COVID-19 status, age in years and sex. HLA class I and class II types, where available, came from metadata supplied by the sample provider rather than from assay-based typing.

The immunoSEQ Assay, a bias-controlled multiplex PCR, was used to amplify TCRbeta CDR3 regions from genomic DNA. Processing in the source paper ran as follows. Nucleated cell counts per sample were estimated from amplification of reference gene primers within the assay. To quantify the absolute abundance of each unique TCRbeta CDR3 rearrangement, sequence reads were collapsed and filtered. For each sample, productive Simpson clonality was calculated as the square root of Simpson's diversity index across productive rearrangements. Drawn from immuneACCESS, this table holds only the in-frame rearrangements with V and J called that TCRdb kept. Clones are partly lost; checked studies trace under half to an unresolved V gene and leave the rest unexplained. V, J and clone size reflect that table, while D and trimming were determined from the DNA. Across this sample there are under 250,000 clones, with under 90% seen only once. The top ten clones comprise around a tenth of the sample.

In Seattle, one collaborating source enrolled patients while the infection was active and tracked those patients longitudinally over the course of disease. Whole blood was collected in K2EDTA tubes by collaborating institutions according to the institutions' own protocols. For TCRbeta analysis, collaborator samples were shipped as frozen whole blood, as isolated PBMCs, or as DNA extracted from either sample type. Trimming costs V 5 bases and J 1 base, and their ends lie 17 bases apart. Including the terminal cysteine and phenylalanine, the CDR3 comprises 16 residues. Only CDR3 DNA is held: 48 bases, read in frame from base 1. The germline V gene specifies SGHTA as CDR1 and FQGNSA as CDR2. Beyond this particular receptor, the publication reports: How much clinical and demographic metadata was included differed by source and by participant, and the metadata was provided uncurated.

The clonotype originates from a man in his fifties or sixties with COVID-19, enrolled during active disease. In this chain, TRBV7-2 is recombined with TRBJ1-1, and perhaps TRBD1 as D gene, on 5 matching bases. The sequencing sample was made of peripheral blood. The nucleotides are TGTGCCAGCAGCCAAAAGGGGTCGATTACGAACACTGAAGCTTTCTTT. This gives the protein CASSQKGSITNTEAFF.